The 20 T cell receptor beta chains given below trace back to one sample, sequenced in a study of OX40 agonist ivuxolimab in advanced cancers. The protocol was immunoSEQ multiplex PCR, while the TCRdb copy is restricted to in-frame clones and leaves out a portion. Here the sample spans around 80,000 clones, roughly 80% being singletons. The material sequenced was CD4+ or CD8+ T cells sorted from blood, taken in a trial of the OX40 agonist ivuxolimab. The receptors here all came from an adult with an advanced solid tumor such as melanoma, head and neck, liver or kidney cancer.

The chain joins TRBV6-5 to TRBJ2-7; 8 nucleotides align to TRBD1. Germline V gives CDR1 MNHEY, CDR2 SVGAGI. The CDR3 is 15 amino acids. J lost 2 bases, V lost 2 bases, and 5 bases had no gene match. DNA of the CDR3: TGTGCCAGCAGTTACCGAGACAGGGGTACCTACGAGCAGTACTTC. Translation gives CASSYRDRGTYEQYF.

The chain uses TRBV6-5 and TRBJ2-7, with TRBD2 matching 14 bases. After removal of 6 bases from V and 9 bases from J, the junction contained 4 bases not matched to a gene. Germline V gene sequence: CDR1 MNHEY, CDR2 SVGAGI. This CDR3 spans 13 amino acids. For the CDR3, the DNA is TGTGCCAGCAGGGGGACTAGCGGGGGAGTGCAGTACGTC. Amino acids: CASRGTSGGVQYV.

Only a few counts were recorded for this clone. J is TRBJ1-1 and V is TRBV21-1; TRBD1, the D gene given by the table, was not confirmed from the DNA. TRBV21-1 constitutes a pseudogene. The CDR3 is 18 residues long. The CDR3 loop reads CASSKALGRGGTNTEAFF. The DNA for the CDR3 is TGTGCCAGCAGCAAAGCGCTCGGCAGGGGTGGAACGAACACTGAAGCTTTCTTT.

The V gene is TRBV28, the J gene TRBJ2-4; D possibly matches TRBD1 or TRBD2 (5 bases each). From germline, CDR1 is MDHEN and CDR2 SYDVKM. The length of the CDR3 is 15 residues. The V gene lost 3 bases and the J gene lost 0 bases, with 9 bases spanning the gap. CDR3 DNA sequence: TGTGCCAGCAGTTTCGCTGGGGGAGCCAAAAACATTCAGTACTTC. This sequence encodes CASSFAGGAKNIQYF.

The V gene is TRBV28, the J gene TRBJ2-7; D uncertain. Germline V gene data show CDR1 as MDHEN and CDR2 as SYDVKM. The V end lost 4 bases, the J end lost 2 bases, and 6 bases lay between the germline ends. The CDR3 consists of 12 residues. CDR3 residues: CASSSHAYEQYF. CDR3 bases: TGTGCCAGCAGTTCTCATGCCTACGAGCAGTACTTC.

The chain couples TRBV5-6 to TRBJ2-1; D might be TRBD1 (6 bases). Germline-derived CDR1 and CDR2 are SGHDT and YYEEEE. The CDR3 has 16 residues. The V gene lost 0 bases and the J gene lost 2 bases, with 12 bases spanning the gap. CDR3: CASSLEGQMTYNEQFF. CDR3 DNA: TGTGCCAGCAGCTTGGAAGGACAGATGACCTACAATGAGCAGTTCTTC.

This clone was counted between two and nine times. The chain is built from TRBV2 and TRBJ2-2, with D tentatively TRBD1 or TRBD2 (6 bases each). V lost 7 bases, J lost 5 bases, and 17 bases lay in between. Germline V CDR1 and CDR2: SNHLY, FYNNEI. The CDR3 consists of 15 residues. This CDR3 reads CASKLLGAGTGELFF. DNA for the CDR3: TGTGCCAGCAAGTTGTTGGGGGCGGGGACCGGGGAGCTGTTTTTT.

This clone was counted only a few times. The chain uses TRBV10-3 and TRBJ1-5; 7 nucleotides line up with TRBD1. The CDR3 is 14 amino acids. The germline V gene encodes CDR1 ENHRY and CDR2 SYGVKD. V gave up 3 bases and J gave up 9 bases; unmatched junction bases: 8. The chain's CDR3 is CAISEWTGGGPQHF. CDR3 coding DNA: TGTGCCATCAGTGAATGGACAGGCGGGGGGCCCCAGCATTTT.

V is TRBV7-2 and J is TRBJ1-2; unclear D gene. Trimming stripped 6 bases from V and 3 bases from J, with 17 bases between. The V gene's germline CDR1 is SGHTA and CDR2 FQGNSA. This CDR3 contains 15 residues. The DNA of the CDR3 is TGTGCCAGCAGTCGGTCCGGGGAGGGAGACTATGGCTACACCTTC. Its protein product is CASSRSGEGDYGYTF.

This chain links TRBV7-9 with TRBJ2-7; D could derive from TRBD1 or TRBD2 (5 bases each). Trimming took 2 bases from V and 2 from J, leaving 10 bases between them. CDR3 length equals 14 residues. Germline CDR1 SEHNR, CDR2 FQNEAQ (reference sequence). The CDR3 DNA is TGTGCCAGCAGCTTATATCAGGGACCCTACGAGCAGTACTTC. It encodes CASSLYQGPYEQYF.

The CDR3 protein is CASRLPGGSGANVLTF. The CDR3 coding sequence is TGTGCCAGCAGGCTTCCGGGGGGCTCTGGGGCCAACGTCCTGACTTTC. This rearrangement joins TRBV7-2 to TRBJ2-6, with 7 positions matching TRBD2. The CDR3 totals 16 residues. From germline, CDR1 is SGHTA and CDR2 FQGNSA. Unmatched junction bases numbered 5, after V lost 6 bases and J lost 0 bases.

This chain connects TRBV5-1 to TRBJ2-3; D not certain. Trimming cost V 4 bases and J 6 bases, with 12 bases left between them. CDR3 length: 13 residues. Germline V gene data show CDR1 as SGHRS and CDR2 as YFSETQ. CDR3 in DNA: TGCGCCAGCAGCGGCGACACTGGGGATACGCAGTATTTT. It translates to CASSGDTGDTQYF.

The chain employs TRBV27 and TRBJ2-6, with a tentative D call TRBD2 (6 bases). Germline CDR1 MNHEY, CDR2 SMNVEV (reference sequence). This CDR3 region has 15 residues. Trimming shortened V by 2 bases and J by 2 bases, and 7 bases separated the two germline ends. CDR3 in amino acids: CASSLREAGANVLTF. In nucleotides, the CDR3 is TGTGCCAGCAGTTTAAGGGAGGCTGGGGCCAACGTCCTGACTTTC.

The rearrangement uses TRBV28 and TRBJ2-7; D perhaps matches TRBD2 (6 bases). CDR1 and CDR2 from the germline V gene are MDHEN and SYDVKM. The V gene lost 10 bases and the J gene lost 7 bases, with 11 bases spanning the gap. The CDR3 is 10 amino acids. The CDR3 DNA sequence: TGTGCCACCGGGAGCGCTGAGCAGTACTTC. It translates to CATGSAEQYF.

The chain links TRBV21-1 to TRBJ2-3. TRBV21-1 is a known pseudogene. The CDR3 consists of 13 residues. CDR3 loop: CASSNRRTDTQYF. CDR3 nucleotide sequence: TGTGCCAGCAGCAATAGACGCACAGATACGCAGTATTTT.

CDR3 residues: CASTYKDQPQHF. The DNA of the CDR3 is TGCGCCAGCACCTACAAGGATCAGCCCCAGCATTTT. The chain has TRBV10-1 and TRBJ1-5; no reliable D call. CDR3 length: 12 amino acids. Germline values: CDR1 WNHNN, CDR2 SYGVQD (reference sequence). V was cut by 7 bases and J by 5 bases, with 9 bases left in between.

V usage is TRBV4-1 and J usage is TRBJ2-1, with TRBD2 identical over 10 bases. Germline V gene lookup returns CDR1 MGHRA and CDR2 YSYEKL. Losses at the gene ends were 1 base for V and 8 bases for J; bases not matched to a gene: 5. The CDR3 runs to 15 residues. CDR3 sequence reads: CASSQVLTSGYEQFF. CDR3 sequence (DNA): TGCGCCAGCAGCCAAGTTCTGACTAGCGGGTATGAGCAGTTCTTC.

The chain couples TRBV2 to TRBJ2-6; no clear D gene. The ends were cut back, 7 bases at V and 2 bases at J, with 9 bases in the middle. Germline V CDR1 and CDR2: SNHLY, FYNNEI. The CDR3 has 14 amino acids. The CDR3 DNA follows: TGTGCCAGCATGAGAGATCCTGGGGCCAACGTCCTGACTTTC. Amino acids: CASMRDPGANVLTF.

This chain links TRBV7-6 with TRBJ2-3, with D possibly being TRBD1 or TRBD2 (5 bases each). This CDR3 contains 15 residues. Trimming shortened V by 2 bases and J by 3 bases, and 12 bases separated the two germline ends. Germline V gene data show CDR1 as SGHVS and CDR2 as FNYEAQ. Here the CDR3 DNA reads TGTGCCAGCAGCTTAAATGAGGGGCGAACAGATACGCAGTATTTT. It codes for CASSLNEGRTDTQYF.

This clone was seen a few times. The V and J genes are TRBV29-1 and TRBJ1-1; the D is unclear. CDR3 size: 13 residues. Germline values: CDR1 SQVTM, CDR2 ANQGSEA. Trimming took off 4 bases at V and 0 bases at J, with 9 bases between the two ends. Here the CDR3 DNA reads TGCAGCGTTGTTTGGGTTATGAACACTGAAGCTTTCTTT. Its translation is CSVVWVMNTEAFF. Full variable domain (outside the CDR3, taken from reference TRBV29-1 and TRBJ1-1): SAVISQKPSRDICQRGTSLTIQCQVDSQVTMMFWYRQQPGQSLTLIATANQGSEATYESGFVIDKFPISRPNLTFSTLTVSNMSPEDSSIYLCSVVWVMNTEAFFGQGTRLTVV.